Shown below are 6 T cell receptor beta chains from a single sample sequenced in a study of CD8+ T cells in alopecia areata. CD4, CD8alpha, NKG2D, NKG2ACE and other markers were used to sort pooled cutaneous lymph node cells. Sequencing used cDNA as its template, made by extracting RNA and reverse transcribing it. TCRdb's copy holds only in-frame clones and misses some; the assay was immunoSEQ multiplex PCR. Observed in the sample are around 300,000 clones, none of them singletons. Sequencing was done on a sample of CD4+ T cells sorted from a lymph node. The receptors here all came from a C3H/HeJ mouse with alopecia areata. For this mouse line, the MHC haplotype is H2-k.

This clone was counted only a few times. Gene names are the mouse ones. This CDR3 is CASSQDWGGAGEVFF. The sequenced part of the CDR3 DNA is TGTGCCAGCAGCCAAGACTGGGGGGGCGCTGGA. The rearrangement links TRBV5 to TRBJ1-1; possibly TRBD1 for D (6 bases). The CDR3 end is not reached by the read, which stops 4 residues before it; the germline J gene fills it in. The germline gives CDR1 LGHNA, CDR2 YNLKQL (reference sequence). CDR3 length equals 15 residues.

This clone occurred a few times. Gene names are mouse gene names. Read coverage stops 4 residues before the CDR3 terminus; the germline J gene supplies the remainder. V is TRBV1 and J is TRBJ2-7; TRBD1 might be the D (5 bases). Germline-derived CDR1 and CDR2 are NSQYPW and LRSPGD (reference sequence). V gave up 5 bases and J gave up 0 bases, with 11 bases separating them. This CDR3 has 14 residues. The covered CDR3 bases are TGCACCTGCAGTTCGACAGCGAGCTCCTAT. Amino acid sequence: CTCSSTASSY. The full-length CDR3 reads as CTCSSTASSYEQYF.

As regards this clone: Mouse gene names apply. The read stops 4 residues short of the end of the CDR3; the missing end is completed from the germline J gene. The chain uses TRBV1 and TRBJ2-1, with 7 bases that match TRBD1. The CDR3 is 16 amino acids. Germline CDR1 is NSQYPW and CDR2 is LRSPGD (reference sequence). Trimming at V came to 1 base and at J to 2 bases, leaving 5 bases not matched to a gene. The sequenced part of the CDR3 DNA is TGCACCTGCAGTGCAGCCACCGGGACAGACTATGCT. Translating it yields CTCSAATGTDYA. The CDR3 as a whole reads CTCSAATGTDYAEQFF.

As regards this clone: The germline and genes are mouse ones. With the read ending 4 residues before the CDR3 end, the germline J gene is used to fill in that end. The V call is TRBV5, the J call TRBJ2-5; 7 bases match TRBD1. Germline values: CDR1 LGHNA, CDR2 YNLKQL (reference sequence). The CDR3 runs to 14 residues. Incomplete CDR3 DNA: TGTGCCAGCAGCCACGACAGGGAGAGAGAC. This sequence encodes CASSHDRERD. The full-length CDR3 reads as CASSHDRERDTQYF.

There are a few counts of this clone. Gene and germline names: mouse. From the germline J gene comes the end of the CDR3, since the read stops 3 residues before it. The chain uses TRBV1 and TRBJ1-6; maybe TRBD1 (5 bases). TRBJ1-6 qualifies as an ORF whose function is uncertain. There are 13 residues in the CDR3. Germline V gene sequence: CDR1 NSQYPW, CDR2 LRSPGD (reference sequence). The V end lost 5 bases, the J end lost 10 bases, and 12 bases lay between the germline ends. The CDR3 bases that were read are TGCACCTGCAGTTCCAGGGAAAGATCGCCC. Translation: CTCSSRERSP. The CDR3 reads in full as CTCSSRERSPLYF.

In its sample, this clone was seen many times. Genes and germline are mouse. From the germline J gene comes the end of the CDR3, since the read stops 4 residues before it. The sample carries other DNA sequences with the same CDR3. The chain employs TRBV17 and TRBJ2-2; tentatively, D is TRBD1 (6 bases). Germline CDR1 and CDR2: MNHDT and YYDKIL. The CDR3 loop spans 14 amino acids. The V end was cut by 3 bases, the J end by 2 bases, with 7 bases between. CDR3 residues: CASSSRGNTGQLYF. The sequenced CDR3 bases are TGTGCTAGCAGTAGTAGGGGGAACACCGGG.